This T cell receptor beta chain appears in the sequencing data of a study of T cells expressing NK-cell markers. Background on the study: Sorted CD3+CD56-NKG2C+, CD3+CD56+NKG2C+ and CD3+CD56+NKG2C- T cells supplied the TCR beta repertoires. The eight sequenced donors comprised seven who were HCMV-seropositive and one who was seronegative. Study-wide findings and caveats: Of the CD8+ T cell pool in about 6 donors, about 1.0-8% was accounted for by dominant NKG2C+ clonotypes. Topping the CD3+CD56-NKG2C+ fraction as well were these clonotypes, in a few donors.

CDR1 SGHTA and CDR2 FQGTGA come from the germline V gene. The CDR3 runs 12 residues. TCRdb processed the 5' RACE reads again and assigns one entry to each CDR3 protein, with no DNA. Found here are roughly 150,000 distinct CDR3 sequences; the top ten clones hold around 18%. As for this clonotype: Antigen unknown.

The J gene is TRBJ2-1, the V gene TRBV7-3; lacking DNA, the TRBD1 call made by TCRdb goes unchecked. The source material was blood T cells: a sorted CD56 or NKG2C T cell subset, CD4+ or CD8+ T cells, or bulk PBMC T cells (not recorded which). This clonotype was obtained from a woman aged 18-69 years in good health. The CDR3 loop is CASSPGGGEQFF. Looking up the rest from reference TRBV7-3 and TRBJ2-1 gives the full variable domain: GAGVSQTPSNKVTEKGKYVELRCDPISGHTALYWYRQSLGQGPEFLIYFQGTGAADDSGLPNDRFFAVRPEGSVSTLKIQRTERGDSAVYLCASSPGGGEQFFGPGTRLTVL.